This note documents a single T cell receptor (beta chain) sequence. The entry originates in a study of blood T cell repertoires in COVID-19. Germline CDR1 and CDR2: SGHDT and YYEEEE. CDR3 length: 14 amino acids. V dropped 4 bases and J dropped 4 bases, with 14 bases sitting between them. Assay: immunoSEQ multiplex PCR; the TCRdb copy retains only in-frame clones and omits some. The data contain around 150,000 clones, roughly four fifths of them singletons. The TCR comes from a man aged 50 to 59 who had recovered from COVID-19. This chain connects TRBV5-6 to TRBJ1-2, with a tentative D call TRBD1 (6 bases). Sequenced: PBMCs or T cells enriched from blood (not recorded which). The CDR3 region has the DNA TGTGCCAGCAGCCAGGGGTATTCGGTCTATGGCTACACCTTC. It codes for CASSQGYSVYGYTF.